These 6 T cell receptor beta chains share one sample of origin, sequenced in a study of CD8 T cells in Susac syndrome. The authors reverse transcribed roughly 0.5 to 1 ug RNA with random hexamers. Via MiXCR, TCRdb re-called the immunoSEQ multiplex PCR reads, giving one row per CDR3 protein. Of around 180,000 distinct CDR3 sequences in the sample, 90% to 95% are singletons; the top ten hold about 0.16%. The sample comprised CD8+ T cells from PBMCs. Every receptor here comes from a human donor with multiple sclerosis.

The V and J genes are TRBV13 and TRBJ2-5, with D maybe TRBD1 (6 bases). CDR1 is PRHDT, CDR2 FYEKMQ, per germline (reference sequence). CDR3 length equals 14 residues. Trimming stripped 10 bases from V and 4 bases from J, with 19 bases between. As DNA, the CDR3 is TGTGCCACCCCCGGGCAGGGGAATCGAGAGACCCAGTACTTC. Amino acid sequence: CATPGQGNRETQYF.

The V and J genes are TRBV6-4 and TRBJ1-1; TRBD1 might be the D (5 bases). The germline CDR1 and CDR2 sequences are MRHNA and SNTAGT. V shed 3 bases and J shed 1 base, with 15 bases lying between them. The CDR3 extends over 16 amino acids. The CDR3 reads CASSEGPGSPNTEAFF. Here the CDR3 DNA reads TGTGCCAGCAGTGAGGGGCCGGGTTCGCCGAACACTGAAGCTTTCTTT.

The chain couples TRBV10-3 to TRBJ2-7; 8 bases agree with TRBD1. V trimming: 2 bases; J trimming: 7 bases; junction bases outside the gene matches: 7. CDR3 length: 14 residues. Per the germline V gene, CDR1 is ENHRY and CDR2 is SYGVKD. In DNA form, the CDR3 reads TGTGCCATCAGTGAGAGACAGGGGATTGATGAGCAGTACTTC. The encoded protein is CAISERQGIDEQYF.

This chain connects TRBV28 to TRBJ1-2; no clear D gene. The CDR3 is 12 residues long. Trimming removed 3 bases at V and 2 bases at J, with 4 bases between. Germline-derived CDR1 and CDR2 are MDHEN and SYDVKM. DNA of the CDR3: TGTGCCAGCAGTTTGCAGAACTATGGCTACACCTTC. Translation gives CASSLQNYGYTF.

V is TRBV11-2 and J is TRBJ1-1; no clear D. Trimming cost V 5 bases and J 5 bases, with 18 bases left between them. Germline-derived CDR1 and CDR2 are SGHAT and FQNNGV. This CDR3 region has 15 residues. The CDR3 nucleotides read TGTGCCAGCAGCACGAGGGAATCCCAGAGGACTGAAGCTTTCTTT. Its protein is CASSTRESQRTEAFF.

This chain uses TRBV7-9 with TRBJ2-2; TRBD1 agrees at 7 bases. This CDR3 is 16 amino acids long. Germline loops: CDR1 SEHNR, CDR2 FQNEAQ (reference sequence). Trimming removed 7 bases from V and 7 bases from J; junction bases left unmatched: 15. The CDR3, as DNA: TGTGCCAGCACCCAGACCGGGACAGCTCGGTTCGGGGAGCTGTTTTTT. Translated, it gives CASTQTGTARFGELFF.